This TCR beta chain came from a study of Graves' ophthalmopathy and Graves' hyperthyroidism. Study-level findings and limits: The majority of expanded thyroid clonotypes above 0.001 frequency also occurred in blood.

The sequenced template was RNA, covering the TCR beta CDR3 region. After a first-round RT-PCR with HTBI primers, a second-round multiplex PCR was run. TCRdb independently ran MiXCR on the multiplex PCR reads; one entry per CDR3 protein. Of roughly 1.1 million distinct CDR3 sequences in the sample, about two fifths are singletons; the top ten hold approximately 10%. This clonotype was counted at least ten times. Its antigen remains unidentified. With 1 base clipped from V and 4 bases from J, the junction kept 8 bases outside the gene matches. Germline V lookup: CDR1 SGDLS, CDR2 YYNGEE. CDR3 size: 16 residues. Each hyperthyroidism patient was newly diagnosed, with under 2 months' duration, and aged 18 to 65.

The sample was peripheral blood or thyroid tissue (not recorded which). The chain carries TRBV9 and TRBJ2-5; 9 positions match TRBD2. The receptor comes from an adult man with Graves' hyperthyroidism. The CDR3 bases are TGTGCCAGCAGCGTAAGTAGCGGGAGATCTCGAGAGACCCAGTACTTC. Its translation: CASSVSSGRSRETQYF.